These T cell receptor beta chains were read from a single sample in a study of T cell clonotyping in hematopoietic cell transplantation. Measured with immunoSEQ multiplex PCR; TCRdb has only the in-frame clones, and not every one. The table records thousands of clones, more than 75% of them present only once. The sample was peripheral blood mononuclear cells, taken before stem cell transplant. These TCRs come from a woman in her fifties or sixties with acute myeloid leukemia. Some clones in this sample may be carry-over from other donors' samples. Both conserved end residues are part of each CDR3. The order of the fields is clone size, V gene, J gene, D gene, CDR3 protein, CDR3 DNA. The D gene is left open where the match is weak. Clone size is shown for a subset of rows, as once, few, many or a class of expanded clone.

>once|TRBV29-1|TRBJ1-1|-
CTNLREPNTEAFF
TGCACGAACCTAAGGGAACCGAACACTGAAGCTTTCTTT
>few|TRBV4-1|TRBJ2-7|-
CASSQASRQVGEQYF
TGCGCCAGCAGCCAAGCCTCCCGACAGGTGGGGGAGCAGTACTTC
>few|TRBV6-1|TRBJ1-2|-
CASSEAIGDWYGYTF
TGTGCCAGCAGTGAAGCGATCGGGGATTGGTATGGCTACACCTTC
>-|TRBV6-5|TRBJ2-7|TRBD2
CASSWETSGAYEQYF
TGTGCCAGCAGTTGGGAGACTAGCGGTGCCTACGAGCAGTACTTC
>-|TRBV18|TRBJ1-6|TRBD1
CASSPAGTGGRSPLHF
TGTGCCAGCTCACCGGCCGGGACAGGAGGTCGGTCACCCCTCCACTTT
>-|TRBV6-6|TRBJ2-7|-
CASGVKTYEQYF
TGTGCCAGCGGGGTAAAGACCTACGAGCAGTACTTC
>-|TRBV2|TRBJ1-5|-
CASSLNRASNQPQHF
TGTGCCAGCTCTCTAAATAGGGCTAGCAATCAGCCCCAGCATTTT
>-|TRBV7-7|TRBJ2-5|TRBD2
CASSLYPSGGGETQYF
TGTGCTAGCAGCTTATATCCTAGCGGGGGGGGAGAGACCCAGTACTTC
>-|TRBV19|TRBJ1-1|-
CASSDRLNTEAFF
TGTGCCAGTAGCGACAGATTGAACACTGAAGCTTTCTTT
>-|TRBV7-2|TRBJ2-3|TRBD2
CASSKKTSGHSTDTQYF
TGTGCCAGCAGCAAAAAGACTAGCGGACATAGCACAGATACGCAGTATTTT
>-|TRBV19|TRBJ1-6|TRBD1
CASSIPRQGTGAPLHF
TGTGCCAGTAGTATTCCCCGACAGGGGACGGGGGCACCCCTCCACTTT
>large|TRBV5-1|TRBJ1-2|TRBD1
CASSLSGTGPSLDGYTF
TGCGCCAGCAGCCTCTCCGGGACAGGGCCTTCTCTCGATGGCTACACCTTC
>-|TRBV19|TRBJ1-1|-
CASSMGRNTEAFF
TGTGCCAGTAGTATGGGCCGCAACACTGAAGCTTTCTTT
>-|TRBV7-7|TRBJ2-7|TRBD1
CASSPGQGYEQYF
TGTGCCAGCAGCCCCGGACAGGGCTACGAGCAGTACTTC
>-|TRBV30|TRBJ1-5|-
CAWSDQGGNQPQHF
TGTGCCTGGAGTGACCAGGGTGGGAATCAGCCCCAGCATTTT
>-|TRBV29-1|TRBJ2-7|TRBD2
CSVAGLVTYEQYF
TGCAGCGTAGCTGGACTAGTGACCTACGAGCAGTACTTC
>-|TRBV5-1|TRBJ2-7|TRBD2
CASSDGTLSGRSYEQYF
TGCGCCAGCAGCGACGGAACACTCAGCGGGAGGTCCTACGAGCAGTACTTC
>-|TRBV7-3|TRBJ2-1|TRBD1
CASSLDRGNEQFF
TGTGCCAGCAGCTTAGACAGGGGGAATGAGCAGTTCTTC
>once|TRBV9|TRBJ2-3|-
CASSPGGGGGADTQYF
TGTGCCAGCAGCCCCGGAGGGGGTGGGGGTGCAGATACGCAGTATTTT
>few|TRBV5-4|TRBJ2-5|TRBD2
CASSPTSGGRQETQYF
TGTGCCAGCAGCCCTACCTCGGGGGGGCGTCAAGAGACCCAGTACTTC
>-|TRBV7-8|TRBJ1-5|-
CASSLTRGENQPQHF
TGTGCCAGCAGCCTTACCCGTGGGGAAAATCAGCCCCAGCATTTT
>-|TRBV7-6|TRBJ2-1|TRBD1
CASSSQGEQFF
TGTGCCAGCAGCTCACAGGGGGAGCAGTTCTTC
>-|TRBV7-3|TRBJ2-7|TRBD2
CASSPIAGTYEQYF
TGTGCCAGCAGCCCTATAGCGGGCACCTACGAGCAGTACTTC
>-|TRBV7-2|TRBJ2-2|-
CASSLIQANTGELFF
TGTGCCAGCAGCTTAATACAGGCGAACACCGGGGAGCTGTTTTTT
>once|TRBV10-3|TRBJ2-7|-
CAISAPGRGTGKSYEQYF
TGTGCCATCAGTGCCCCCGGAAGGGGAACAGGGAAATCCTACGAGCAGTACTTC
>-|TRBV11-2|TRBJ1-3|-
CASSFHSSSGNTIYF
TGTGCCAGCAGCTTCCACAGCAGCTCTGGAAACACCATATATTTT
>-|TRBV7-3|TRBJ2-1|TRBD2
CASSDGLAGAQFF
TGTGCCAGCAGCGACGGACTAGCGGGTGCCCAGTTCTTC
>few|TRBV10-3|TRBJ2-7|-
CAITGTQGGEQYF
TGTGCCATCACAGGAACACAGGGAGGAGAGCAGTACTTC
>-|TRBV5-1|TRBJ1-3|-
CASSLTSVGNTIYF
TGCGCCAGCAGCTTGACGTCCGTTGGAAACACCATATATTTT
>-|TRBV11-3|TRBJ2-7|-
CASSLGGLLAEQYF
TGTGCCAGCAGCTTAGGTGGCTTGTTAGCCGAGCAGTACTTC
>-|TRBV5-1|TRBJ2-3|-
CASSTGSTDTQYF
TGCGCCAGCAGCACAGGGAGCACAGATACGCAGTATTTT
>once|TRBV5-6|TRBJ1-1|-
CASSSFSGSTEAFF
TGTGCCAGCAGTAGTTTTTCAGGGAGCACTGAAGCTTTCTTT
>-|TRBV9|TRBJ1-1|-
CASSVVSEATEAFF
TGTGCCAGCAGCGTAGTATCGGAGGCCACTGAAGCTTTCTTT